Each of the 19 T cell receptor beta chains below was sequenced from the same sample in a study of PD-L1 blockade in urothelial cancer. Only in-frame clones appear in the TCRdb table, and some are missing; sequencing was by immunoSEQ multiplex PCR. The table has more than 50,000 clones, approximately 81% seen once; the top ten hold 2.5% to 4%. Time point indicated: pretreatment peripheral blood. The sequencing here drew on PBMCs, taken around atezolizumab (anti-PD-L1) treatment. The receptor set was obtained from a man between 65 and 79 years old with urothelial cancer.

V is TRBV6-5 and J is TRBJ1-2; 8 bases are a match to TRBD1. The CDR3 spans 13 residues. Germline CDR1 is MNHEY and CDR2 is SVGAGI. The V and J ends lost 5 bases and 6 bases, in that order; junction bases with no gene match: 5. The CDR3: CASSKPTGDGYTF. The CDR3 DNA follows: TGTGCCAGCAGTAAGCCGACAGGGGATGGCTACACCTTC.

The CDR3 coding sequence is TGTGCCAGCAGGGAACACAGGAACTCTGGAAACACCATATATTTT. Translated, it gives CASREHRNSGNTIYF. The genes are TRBV6-1 and TRBJ1-3; D possibly corresponds to TRBD1 (5 bases). V lost 6 bases, J lost 0 bases, and 12 bases lay in between. The CDR3 length is 15 residues. Germline V gene data show CDR1 as MNHNS and CDR2 as SASEGT.

The J gene is TRBJ1-2, the V gene TRBV4-2; 11 positions agree with TRBD1. CDR1 LGHNA and CDR2 YNFKEQ come from the germline V gene. This CDR3 spans 17 amino acids. Trimming took 4 bases from V and 2 from J; bases not matched to a gene: 9. The CDR3 region has the DNA TGTGCCAGCAGCCCTCGGACAGGGGGCATCGGCAACTATGGCTACACCTTC. Its translation is CASSPRTGGIGNYGYTF.

Only one count was recorded for this clone. The chain carries TRBV4-2 and TRBJ1-2; 8 nucleotides align to TRBD1. This CDR3 contains 20 residues. Looked up from germline, CDR1 is LGHNA and CDR2 is YNFKEQ. V gave up 2 bases and J gave up 2 bases; unmatched junction bases: 19. The CDR3 nucleotides read TGTGCCAGCAGCCAATCGCTTAAAGGCCCCGGGGACAGGAGAAACTATGGCTACACCTTC. This gives the protein CASSQSLKGPGDRRNYGYTF.

The chain couples TRBV11-2 to TRBJ1-2, with TRBD1 as a possible D gene (5 bases). V lost 7 bases to trimming and J lost 6 bases, with 18 bases between them. The germline gives CDR1 SGHAT, CDR2 FQNNGV. The CDR3 has 14 residues. The CDR3 nucleotides are TGTGCCAGCACCCGCGGTGGGGAAGGGGATGGCTACACCTTC. Protein: CASTRGGEGDGYTF. Full variable domain (outside the CDR3, taken from reference TRBV11-2 and TRBJ1-2): EAGVAQSPRYKIIEKRQSVAFWCNPISGHATLYWYQQILGQGPKLLIQFQNNGVVDDSQLPKDRFSAERLKGVDSTLKIQPAKLEDSAVYLCASTRGGEGDGYTFGSGTRLTVV.

V gene TRBV5-1 combines with J gene TRBJ2-1; 8 bases align to TRBD2. The germline gives CDR1 SGHRS, CDR2 YFSETQ. This CDR3 contains 16 residues. J gave up 8 bases and V 6 bases, and 16 bases lay outside the gene matches. CDR3 coding DNA: TGCGCCAGCACTGCGGGGTGGGCGGGAGGAGGCGATGAGCAGTTCTTC. It specifies CASTAGWAGGGDEQFF.

The V gene is TRBV7-9, the J gene TRBJ2-1; 8 positions match TRBD2. There are 17 residues in the CDR3. From germline, CDR1 is SEHNR and CDR2 FQNEAQ (reference sequence). J gave up 0 bases and V 5 bases, and 9 bases lay outside the gene matches. CDR3 protein: CASSRPSGSSSYNEQFF. In DNA, the CDR3 is TGTGCCAGCAGCCGCCCTAGCGGGTCCAGCTCCTACAATGAGCAGTTCTTC.

V is TRBV30 and J is TRBJ1-2; no definite D call. Germline CDR1 GTSNPN, CDR2 SVGIG (reference sequence). The CDR3 length is 13 residues. Deletions cut 0 bases from V and 1 base from J, with 6 bases between. The DNA for the CDR3 is TGTGCCTGGAGTGTCGGGAGTAACTATGGCTACACCTTC. It encodes CAWSVGSNYGYTF. Looking up the rest from reference TRBV30 and TRBJ1-2 gives the full variable domain: SQTIHQWPATLVQPVGSPLSLECTVEGTSNPNLYWYRQAAGRGLQLLFYSVGIGQISSEVPQNLSASRPQDRQFILSSKKLLLSDSGFYLCAWSVGSNYGYTFGSGTRLTVV.

This chain connects TRBV4-1 to TRBJ2-7; 9 positions match TRBD1. CDR3 length: 14 amino acids. Looked up from germline, CDR1 is MGHRA and CDR2 is YSYEKL. V shed 2 bases and J 3 bases; nucleotides not matched to a gene: 2. CDR3 nucleotides: TGCGCCAGCAGCCAAAGGGACAGGGACTACGAGCAGTACTTC. Its translation: CASSQRDRDYEQYF.

The V call is TRBV7-2, the J call TRBJ1-5; possibly TRBD1 for D (6 bases). The V gene lost 1 base and the J gene lost 11 bases, with 15 bases spanning the gap. This CDR3 spans 14 amino acids. The germline gives CDR1 SGHTA, CDR2 FQGNSA. The CDR3 here is CASSLGTDTGSQHF. The CDR3 bases are TGTGCCAGCAGCTTAGGGACAGACACCGGTTCCCAGCATTTT.

The chain links TRBV7-2 to TRBJ1-2; D perhaps matches TRBD1 (6 bases). Trimming cost V 5 bases and J 2 bases, with 9 bases left between them. The CDR3 is made up of 13 amino acids. From germline, CDR1 is SGHTA and CDR2 FQGNSA. The DNA of the CDR3 is TGTGCCAGCAGCCCAGGACAGAACTATGGCTACACCTTC. It codes for CASSPGQNYGYTF. The full variable domain, rest sourced from reference TRBV7-2 and TRBJ1-2, is GAGVSQSPSNKVTEKGKDVELRCDPISGHTALYWYRQSLGQGLEFLIYFQGNSAPDKSGLPSDRFSAERTGGSVSTLTIQRTQQEDSAVYLCASSPGQNYGYTFGSGTRLTVV.

The count of this clone is one. The genes are TRBV6-6 and TRBJ2-3; 7 nucleotides agree with TRBD2. Trimming cost V 6 bases and J 4 bases; bases outside gene matches: 10. The CDR3 loop spans 15 amino acids. Germline assignment: CDR1 MNHNY and CDR2 SVGAGI (reference sequence). The CDR3 DNA reads TGTGCCAGCAGATTCGTGGGAGGGCCTGCAGATACGCAGTATTTT. As protein: CASRFVGGPADTQYF.

This clone is a singleton in its sample. V is TRBV29-1 and J is TRBJ2-2, with 8 positions matching TRBD1. Germline CDR1 SQVTM, CDR2 ANQGSEA. The CDR3 runs 12 residues. Trimming at V came to 4 bases and at J to 7 bases, leaving 2 bases not matched to a gene. The CDR3 nucleotides read TGCAGCGTTGGACAGGGGAGCGGGGAGCTGTTTTTT. Protein sequence: CSVGQGSGELFF.

This clone was seen once. The chain couples TRBV28 to TRBJ2-3, with 9 bases that match TRBD2. With 5 bases clipped from V and 8 bases from J, the junction kept 11 bases outside the gene matches. Germline values: CDR1 MDHEN, CDR2 SYDVKM. The CDR3 covers 15 residues. For the CDR3, the DNA is TGTGCCAGCAGTCTTCATTTAGCGGGAGTAGGTACGCAGTATTTT. It encodes CASSLHLAGVGTQYF.

The chain couples TRBV19 to TRBJ2-1; D perhaps matches TRBD2 (5 bases). Germline V gives CDR1 LNHDA, CDR2 SQIVND (reference sequence). The CDR3 runs to 16 residues. V was cut by 1 base and J by 7 bases, with 17 bases left in between. CDR3 bases: TGTGCCAGTAGTATAGTAAGGAGGCCTTTCGGGAATGAGCAGTTCTTC. As protein: CASSIVRRPFGNEQFF. Full variable domain (outside the CDR3, taken from reference TRBV19 and TRBJ2-1): DGGITQSPKYLFRKEGQNVTLSCEQNLNHDAMYWYRQDPGQGLRLIYYSQIVNDFQKGDIAEGYSVSREKKESFPLTVTSAQKNPTAFYLCASSIVRRPFGNEQFFGPGTRLTVL.

J is TRBJ2-2 and V is TRBV2; 12 bases are a match to TRBD2. CDR3 length: 14 residues. Germline CDR1 is SNHLY and CDR2 is FYNNEI. With 7 bases clipped from V and 7 bases from J, the junction kept 4 bases outside the gene matches. The CDR3 DNA is TGTGCCAGCACCCCTAGCGGGAGGGACGGGGAGCTGTTTTTT. It yields the protein CASTPSGRDGELFF.

The V and J genes are TRBV7-2 and TRBJ2-5; D is unresolved. Germline values: CDR1 SGHTA, CDR2 FQGNSA. V lost 2 bases and J lost 2, with 12 bases in between. This CDR3 has 15 amino acids. The CDR3 reads CASSLYSDKQETQYF. Here the CDR3 DNA reads TGTGCCAGCAGCTTATACTCTGACAAGCAAGAGACCCAGTACTTC.

The chain employs TRBV6-4 and TRBJ1-2; D possibly corresponds to TRBD1 (5 bases). The CDR3 runs 13 residues. Trimming stripped 3 bases from V and 4 bases from J, with 9 bases between. The germline V gene encodes CDR1 MRHNA and CDR2 SNTAGT. CDR3 protein: CASSEQGSYGYTF. As DNA, the CDR3 is TGTGCCAGCAGTGAGCAGGGTTCCTATGGCTACACCTTC.

This chain links TRBV28 with TRBJ2-2, with a weak D call TRBD2 (5 bases). The ends were cut back, 6 bases at V and 5 bases at J, with 7 bases in the middle. CDR3 length: 12 residues. In germline, CDR1 is MDHEN, CDR2 SYDVKM. CDR3 amino acids: CASSGMTGELFF. The CDR3 DNA reads TGTGCCAGCAGCGGGATGACCGGGGAGCTGTTTTTT.